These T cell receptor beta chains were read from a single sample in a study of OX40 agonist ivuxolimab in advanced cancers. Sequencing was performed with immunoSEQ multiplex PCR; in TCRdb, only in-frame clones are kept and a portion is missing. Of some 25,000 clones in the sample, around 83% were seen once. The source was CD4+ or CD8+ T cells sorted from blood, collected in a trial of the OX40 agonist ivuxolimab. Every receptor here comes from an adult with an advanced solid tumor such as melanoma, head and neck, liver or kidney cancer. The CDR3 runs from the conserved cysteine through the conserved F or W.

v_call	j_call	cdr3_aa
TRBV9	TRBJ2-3	CASSVGGGATDTQYF
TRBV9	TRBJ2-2	CASSVGNGELFF
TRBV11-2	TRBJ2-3	CASSLDLLADITDTQYF
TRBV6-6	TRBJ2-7	CASSYSAVYEQYF
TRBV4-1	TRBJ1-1	CASSQGWTLNTEAFF
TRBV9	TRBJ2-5	CASSGGGSQETQYF
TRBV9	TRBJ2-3	CASSSYVGQGDTQYF
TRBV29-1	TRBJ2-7	CSVLTRDTASYEQYF
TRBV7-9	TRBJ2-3	CASRGRLSGADTQYF
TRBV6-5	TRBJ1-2	CASSYTYLYGYTF
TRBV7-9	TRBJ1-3	CASSLSPGLRSGNTIYF
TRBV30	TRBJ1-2	CATSLGSYGYTF
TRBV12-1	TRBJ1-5	CATLGGQPQHF
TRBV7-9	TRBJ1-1	CASSRTALNTEAFF
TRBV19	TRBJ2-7	CASSIDTGPYEQYF
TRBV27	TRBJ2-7	CASSRTSIHEQYF
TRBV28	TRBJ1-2	CASSLTGADNYGYTF
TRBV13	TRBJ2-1	CASSPGPSSYNEQFF
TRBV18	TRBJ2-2	CASSSPGHHTGELFF
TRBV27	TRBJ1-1	CASSPAGHLNTEAFF
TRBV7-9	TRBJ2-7	CASGLTRTGGNEQYF
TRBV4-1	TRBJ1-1	CASSLAGQESSEAFF
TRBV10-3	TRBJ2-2	CAISATTGTNTGELFF
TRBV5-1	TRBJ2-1	CASSPGGPYNEQFF
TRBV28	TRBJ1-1	CASSLLGEGIEAFF
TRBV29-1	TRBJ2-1	CSVEKTSGVNYNEQFF
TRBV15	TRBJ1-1	CATNLRVNTEAFF
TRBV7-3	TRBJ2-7	CASSPTAGALLYEQYF
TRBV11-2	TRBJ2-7	CASSLRGGVSGHYEQYF
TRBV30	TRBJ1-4	CAWLGAATNEKLFF
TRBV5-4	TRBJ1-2	CASSSSGQGIDGYTF
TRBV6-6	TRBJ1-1	CASTYDWRGNTEAFF
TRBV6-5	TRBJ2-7	CASILRDGPFEEQYF
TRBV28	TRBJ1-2	CASSLFGETDYGYTF
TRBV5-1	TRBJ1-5	CASSLGAGGNQPQHF
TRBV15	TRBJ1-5	CATSMDREAQPQHF
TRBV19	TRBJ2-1	CASSYSGSSYNEQFF
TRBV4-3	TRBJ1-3	CASSQEYSSGNTIYF
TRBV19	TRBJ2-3	CASSPLRGQGSDTQYF
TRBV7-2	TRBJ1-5	CASSSPTGSNQPQHF
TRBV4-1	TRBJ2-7	CASSQEATGWSSYEQYF
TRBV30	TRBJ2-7	CAWSALGDRGYEQYF
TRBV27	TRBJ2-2	CASSLLETGELFF
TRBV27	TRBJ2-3	CASSSGVPDTQYF
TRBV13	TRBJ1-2	CASSPRGSPSNYGYTF
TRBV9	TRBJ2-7	CASSVTSGRAGEQYF
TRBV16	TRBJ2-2	CASSQSSVTGELFF
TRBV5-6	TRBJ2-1	CASSSGQTLYNEQFF